This passage covers 32 T cell receptor beta chains from one sample sequenced in a study of Graves' ophthalmopathy and Graves' hyperthyroidism. Amplifying from RNA transcripts, the study obtained TCR beta CDR3 regions. HTBI-primed first-round RT-PCR preceded second-round multiplex PCR. TCRdb used MiXCR to reprocess the multiplex PCR reads, holding one entry per CDR3 protein. Of about 240,000 distinct CDR3 sequences detected, around 50% appear once; the ten largest clones hold roughly 50%. Material for sequencing was peripheral blood. These receptors originate from an adult man with Graves' ophthalmopathy.

The chain recombines TRBV5-8 with TRBJ2-7; TRBD1 aligns across 10 bases. J was trimmed by 5 bases and V by 1 base; bases with no gene match: 9. Per the germline V gene, CDR1 is SGHTS and CDR2 is YDEGEE. The length of the CDR3 is 16 residues. The CDR3 DNA reads TGTGCCAGCAGCTTGTCTTCGACAGGGGGCTGGAACGAGCAGTACTTC. Translation gives CASSLSSTGGWNEQYF.

The rearrangement joins TRBV12-3 or TRBV12-4 to TRBJ2-7, with 9 bases aligning to TRBD2. The junction had 10 bases not matched to a gene; V was cut back by 7 bases and J by 6 bases. This CDR3 has 14 residues. CDR3 DNA: TGTGCCAGCAACCGAGCGGGGGGTTCAGGCGAGCAGTACTTC. It yields the protein CASNRAGGSGEQYF.

The DNA of the CDR3 is TGTGCCAGTAGTATAAGAGGGCCTTCTGAAAAACTGTTTTTT. The encoded protein is CASSIRGPSEKLFF. V gene TRBV19 combines with J gene TRBJ1-4; D not certain. V was cut by 2 bases and J by 7 bases, with 11 bases left in between. Germline V gene data show CDR1 as LNHDA and CDR2 as SQIVND (reference sequence). The CDR3 spans 14 residues.

This clonotype was found a few times. This chain links TRBV2 with TRBJ2-7; unclear D gene. Deletions cut 4 bases from V and 6 bases from J, with 13 bases between. This CDR3 is built from 13 residues. Germline-derived CDR1 and CDR2 are SNHLY and FYNNEI. The CDR3 DNA follows: TGTGCCAGCAGTGGTGACCTCGAACGCGAGCAGTACTTC. Amino acid sequence: CASSGDLEREQYF.

The CDR3 protein is CASSDRGANTEAFF. The CDR3 DNA reads TGTGCCAGTTCCGACAGGGGGGCGAACACTGAAGCTTTCTTT. The chain couples TRBV19 to TRBJ1-1, with 9 bases matching TRBD1. Looked up from germline, CDR1 is LNHDA and CDR2 is SQIVND (reference sequence). The CDR3 totals 14 residues. V was clipped by 8 bases and J by 1 base; unmatched bases: 5.

This clonotype has at least ten counts. The chain's CDR3 is CSARDRRAAEKLFF. The CDR3, as DNA: TGCAGTGCTAGAGATAGAAGGGCGGCTGAAAAACTGTTTTTT. The chain uses TRBV20-1 and TRBJ1-4; D unresolved. This CDR3 spans 14 amino acids. Trimming cost V 0 bases and J 7 bases, with 12 bases left between them. The germline CDR1 and CDR2 sequences are DFQATT and SNEGSKA (reference sequence).

This clonotype was counted between two and nine times. The gene calls are TRBV5-6 and TRBJ2-5; TRBD2 agrees at 15 bases. The DNA end favors TRBJ2-7, so the J call may be wrong. This CDR3 has 18 residues. The germline CDR1 and CDR2 sequences are SGHDT and YYEEEE. The chain's CDR3 is CASGILPGTSGGTYEQYF. In DNA, the CDR3 is TGTGCCAGCGGTATCCTTCCCGGGACTAGCGGGGGGACCTACGAGCAGTACTTC.

This clonotype was seen a few times. The V and J genes are TRBV2 and TRBJ1-6, with a possible D match to TRBD1 (5 bases). Germline-derived CDR1 and CDR2 are SNHLY and FYNNEI. CDR3 size: 16 residues. Between the trimmed V and J ends, which lost 3 bases and 3 bases, there was a span of 12 bases. The CDR3 sequence: CASSEDARGYNSPLHF. DNA for the CDR3: TGTGCCAGCAGTGAGGACGCTAGGGGCTATAATTCACCCCTCCACTTT.

V is TRBV7-3 and J is TRBJ1-1; D ambiguous. Trimming took 5 bases from V and 4 from J, leaving 11 bases between them. The CDR3 loop spans 13 amino acids. CDR1 and CDR2 (germline): SGHTA, FQGTGA. The CDR3 nucleotides are TGTGCCAGCAGCAATTCCAGTGGCACTGAAGCTTTCTTT. Its protein is CASSNSSGTEAFF.

The chain recombines TRBV15 with TRBJ2-5; 11 nucleotides agree with TRBD1. The DNA end is more similar to TRBJ2-7, so the J call may be wrong. This CDR3 contains 15 residues. Looked up from germline, CDR1 is LNHNV and CDR2 is YYDKDF (reference sequence). CDR3 in DNA: TGTGCCACCAGCCCCCGGGACAGGGGGGGAAACGAGCAGTACTTC. Translating it yields CATSPRDRGGNEQYF.

The chain links TRBV24-1 to TRBJ2-2; D call uncertain. Trimming pared 8 bases from V and 4 bases from J, leaving 10 bases between. Looked up from germline, CDR1 is KGHDR and CDR2 is SFDVKD. This CDR3 comprises 13 residues. The chain's CDR3 is CATNSVSTGELFF. The CDR3 DNA is TGTGCCACCAACTCAGTCAGCACCGGGGAGCTGTTTTTT.

This sequence joins TRBV7-2 and TRBJ2-3; 7 bases line up with TRBD1. Germline V CDR1 and CDR2: SGHTA, FQGNSA. The CDR3 consists of 15 residues. Trimming took 5 bases from V and 1 from J; bases not matched to a gene: 6. DNA of the CDR3: TGTGCCAGCAGCCAACAGGGGTCCGGCACAGATACGCAGTATTTT. This codes for CASSQQGSGTDTQYF.

Concerning this clonotype: Sequence at one end of the junction differs from germline and may be a read error. The CDR3 DNA reads TGTGCCAGCAGTTTGACAGGGGGTTTAGCGGGAAAATTC. Amino acids: CASSLTGGLAGKF. The chain has TRBV2 and TRBJ2-5; D possibly corresponds to TRBD1 (9 bases). Germline CDR1 reads SNHLY; CDR2 reads FYNNEI. The CDR3 extends over 13 amino acids.

This clonotype was recorded many times. The CDR3 DNA is TGCAGTGCTACCGACAGCTCTGGGGCCAACGTCCTGACTTTC. Translation: CSATDSSGANVLTF. This chain connects TRBV20-1 to TRBJ2-6; TRBD1 might be the D (5 bases). V lost 4 bases to trimming and J lost 0 bases, with 7 bases between them. The germline CDR1 and CDR2 sequences are DFQATT and SNEGSKA (reference sequence). This CDR3 is built from 14 residues.

This clonotype appeared a few times. The chain uses TRBV13 and TRBJ1-2; weak D call: TRBD1 (5 bases). CDR1 is PRHDT, CDR2 FYEKMQ, per germline (reference sequence). This CDR3 is built from 15 residues. Trimming stripped 2 bases from V and 4 bases from J, with 14 bases between. The CDR3 region is CASSLLGTSSYGYTF. The CDR3 coding sequence is TGTGCCAGCAGCTTACTCGGGACGTCCAGCTATGGCTACACCTTC.

The chain recombines TRBV29-1 with TRBJ1-6; D may be TRBD1 (6 bases). V was clipped by 1 base and J by 7 bases, with 11 bases between them. The CDR3 runs 14 residues. The germline V gene has CDR1 SQVTM and CDR2 ANQGSEA. The CDR3 region is CSVEVARGNSPLHF. CDR3 nucleotide sequence: TGCAGCGTTGAAGTAGCCAGGGGAAATTCACCCCTCCACTTT.

The table lists this clonotype with many counts. The genes are TRBV10-3 and TRBJ1-3; D is unresolved. The CDR3 totals 14 residues. Germline values: CDR1 ENHRY, CDR2 SYGVKD. The V and J ends lost 7 bases and 0 bases respectively, with 10 bases between them. The CDR3 DNA is TGTGCCATCAACGGCGGTTTCTCTGGAAACACCATATATTTT. It yields the protein CAINGGFSGNTIYF.

The genes are TRBV2 and TRBJ1-5, with no clear D. Germline CDR1 is SNHLY and CDR2 is FYNNEI. The CDR3 runs 14 residues. With 6 bases removed from V and 5 bases from J, the gap between germline ends came to 14 bases. The CDR3 DNA is TGTGCCAGCAGCATCAGACGGTGGGATCAGCCCCAGCATTTT. Translating it yields CASSIRRWDQPQHF.

There are a few counts of this clonotype. This chain joins TRBV20-1 and TRBJ2-7; 9 bases are a match to TRBD1. Germline CDR1 is DFQATT and CDR2 is SNEGSKA (reference sequence). Germline trimming cut 1 base from V and 4 bases from J; bases unmatched to any gene: 5. The CDR3 has 14 residues. The CDR3 nucleotides read TGCAGTGCTAGAGTTGGGACAGGGAGGTACGAGCAGTACTTC. It yields the protein CSARVGTGRYEQYF.

This clonotype turned up a few times. The chain combines TRBV2 with TRBJ2-7; tentative D call: TRBD2 (6 bases). This CDR3 has 13 residues. Trimming shortened V by 6 bases and J by 6 bases, and 15 bases separated the two germline ends. Germline V lookup: CDR1 SNHLY, CDR2 FYNNEI. In DNA form, the CDR3 reads TGTGCCAGCAGCGGGACTCCCGTTGGCGAGCAGTACTTC. Translating it yields CASSGTPVGEQYF.

V is TRBV14 and J is TRBJ2-5, with D unresolved. The ends were cut back, 3 bases at V and 1 base at J, with 6 bases in the middle. Germline V gene sequence: CDR1 SGHDN, CDR2 FVKESK. There are 13 residues in the CDR3. The CDR3 region has the DNA TGTGCCAGCAGCCAGAACAGCCAAGAGACCCAGTACTTC. It translates to CASSQNSQETQYF.

This clonotype was detected many times. This chain links TRBV10-2 with TRBJ2-7, with 7 bases fitting TRBD1. The CDR3 contains 13 residues. Germline CDR1 is WSHSY and CDR2 is SAAADI. J was trimmed by 6 bases and V by 3 bases; bases with no gene match: 5. The CDR3 nucleotides read TGCGCCAGCAGTGAAACAGGGGTGAGCGAGCAGTACTTC. It codes for CASSETGVSEQYF.

On this clonotype: Compared with germline, one end of the junction differs, possibly owing to a read error. This chain uses TRBV7-6 with TRBJ2-7; 8 positions agree with TRBD1. The V gene's germline CDR1 is SGHVS and CDR2 FNYEAQ. The CDR3 has 12 residues. Here the CDR3 DNA reads TGTGCCAGCAGCACACAGGGGGACGAGCAGCACTTC. Protein sequence: CASSTQGDEQHF.

The J gene is TRBJ2-7, the V gene TRBV5-8; 11 bases match TRBD1. The CDR3 loop spans 15 amino acids. The V gene's germline CDR1 is SGHTS and CDR2 YDEGEE. Unmatched junction bases numbered 7, after V lost 4 bases and J lost 4 bases. The CDR3 sequence: CASSQDGQGAYEQYF. The CDR3 coding sequence is TGTGCCAGCAGCCAAGACGGACAGGGGGCTTACGAGCAGTACTTC.

With regard to this clonotype: This may arise from a read error, as a much more abundant clone is one base away. The chain recombines TRBV29-1 with TRBJ1-1; D is possibly TRBD1 (6 bases). CDR1 SQVTM and CDR2 ANQGSEA come from the germline V gene. The CDR3 loop spans 14 amino acids. The CDR3 loop is CSVEFGQTNAEAFF. CDR3 nucleotides: TGCAGCGTTGAATTCGGACAGACGAACGCTGAAGCTTTCTTT.

This rearrangement joins TRBV20-1 to TRBJ2-7, with TRBD2 matching over 8 bases. V lost 8 bases and J lost 3; bases outside the gene matches: 6. Germline values: CDR1 DFQATT, CDR2 SNEGSKA (reference sequence). This CDR3 spans 12 amino acids. In DNA form, the CDR3 reads TGCAGTTACGAGGGACTAGACTACGAGCAGTACTTC. Its protein is CSYEGLDYEQYF.

This clonotype was seen a few times. The chain couples TRBV7-9 to TRBJ2-2; no definite D call. The CDR3 runs to 14 residues. V lost 0 bases and J 7 bases, leaving 9 bases between the germline ends. Germline V lookup: CDR1 SEHNR, CDR2 FQNEAQ (reference sequence). CDR3: CASSLAVYVGELFF. The CDR3 bases are TGTGCCAGCAGCTTAGCCGTCTACGTCGGGGAGCTGTTTTTT.

The chain employs TRBV20-1 and TRBJ2-7; D remains ambiguous. Judging by the DNA end, TRBJ2-1 fits better; the J call may be wrong. This CDR3 spans 12 amino acids. Germline CDR1 and CDR2: DFQATT and SNEGSKA (reference sequence). The CDR3 protein is CSASPTTLGQFF. The DNA of the CDR3 is TGCAGTGCTAGCCCAACTACCTTGGGGCAGTTCTTC.

This clonotype was found once. This chain links TRBV9 with TRBJ2-7, with 11 nucleotides matching TRBD1. From germline, CDR1 is SGDLS and CDR2 YYNGEE. There are 15 residues in the CDR3. V was pared by 3 bases and J by 2 bases, with 4 bases of the junction left unmatched. The CDR3 sequence is CASSAGQGEPYEQYF. For the CDR3, the DNA is TGTGCCAGCAGCGCGGGACAGGGGGAGCCCTACGAGCAGTACTTC.

The V gene is TRBV7-9, the J gene TRBJ1-4; D uncertain. CDR1 is SEHNR, CDR2 FQNEAQ, per germline (reference sequence). Trimming took 4 bases from V and 4 from J, leaving 13 bases between them. There are 15 residues in the CDR3. The CDR3 DNA follows: TGTGCCAGCAGCTCCCCTAACAGTCATAATGAAAAACTGTTTTTT. This translates into CASSSPNSHNEKLFF.

CDR3 bases: TGTGCCAGCAGCCAAGAAACATATTCCTACGAGCAGTACTTC. Translated: CASSQETYSYEQYF. The V call is TRBV3-1, the J call TRBJ2-7; D call uncertain. Trimming removed 0 bases from V and 1 base from J, with 7 bases in between. The CDR3 covers 14 residues. Germline CDR1 reads LGHDT; CDR2 reads YNNKEL (reference sequence).

This clonotype was counted between two and nine times. J is TRBJ2-2 and V is TRBV6-5; perhaps TRBD1 as D (6 bases). V gave up 7 bases and J gave up 5 bases, with 17 bases separating them. Germline values: CDR1 MNHEY, CDR2 SVGAGI. This CDR3 region has 15 residues. CDR3 protein: CASKSTSGDTGELFF. For the CDR3, the DNA is TGTGCCAGCAAGAGCACGTCAGGGGATACCGGGGAGCTGTTTTTT.